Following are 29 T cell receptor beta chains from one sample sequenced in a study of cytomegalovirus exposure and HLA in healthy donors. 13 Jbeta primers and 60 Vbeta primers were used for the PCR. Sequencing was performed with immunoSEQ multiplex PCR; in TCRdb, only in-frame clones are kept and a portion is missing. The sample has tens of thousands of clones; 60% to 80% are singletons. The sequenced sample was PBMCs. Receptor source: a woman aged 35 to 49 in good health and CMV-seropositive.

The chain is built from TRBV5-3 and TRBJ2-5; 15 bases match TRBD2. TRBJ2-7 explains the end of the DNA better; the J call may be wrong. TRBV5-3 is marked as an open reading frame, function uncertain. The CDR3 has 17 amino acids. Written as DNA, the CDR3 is TGTGCCAGAAGCATCCCCGGGACTAGCGGGAGGTCCTACGAGCAGTACTTC. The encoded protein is CARSIPGTSGRSYEQYF.

The CDR3, as DNA: TGTGCCAGCAGTGGGACAGGGAAGAGCTCCTACAATGAGCAGTTCTTC. Its translation is CASSGTGKSSYNEQFF. The chain recombines TRBV6-6 with TRBJ2-1; 9 nucleotides line up with TRBD1. Trimming removed 5 bases from V and 0 bases from J; junction bases left unmatched: 5. The CDR3 extends over 16 amino acids. CDR1 MNHNY and CDR2 SVGAGI come from the germline V gene (reference sequence).

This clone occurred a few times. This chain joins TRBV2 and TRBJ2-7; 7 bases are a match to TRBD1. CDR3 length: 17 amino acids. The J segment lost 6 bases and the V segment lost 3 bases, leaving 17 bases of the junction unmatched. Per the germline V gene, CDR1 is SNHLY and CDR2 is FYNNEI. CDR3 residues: CASSEQPPDRDWSEQYF. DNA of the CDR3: TGTGCCAGCAGTGAGCAGCCTCCTGACAGGGATTGGAGCGAGCAGTACTTC.

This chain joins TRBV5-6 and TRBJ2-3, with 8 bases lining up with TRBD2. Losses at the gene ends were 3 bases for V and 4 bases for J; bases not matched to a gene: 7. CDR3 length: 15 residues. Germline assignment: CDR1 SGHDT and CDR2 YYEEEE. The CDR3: CASSYLAGNSDTQYF. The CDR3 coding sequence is TGTGCCAGCAGCTACTTAGCGGGAAACTCAGATACGCAGTATTTT.

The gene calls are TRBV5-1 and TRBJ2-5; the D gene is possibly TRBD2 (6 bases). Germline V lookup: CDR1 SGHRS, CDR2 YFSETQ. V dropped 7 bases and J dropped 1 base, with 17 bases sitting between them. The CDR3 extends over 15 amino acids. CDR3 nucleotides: TGCGCCAGCGGACAAAATAGCGGTAGCCAAGAGACCCAGTACTTC. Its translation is CASGQNSGSQETQYF.

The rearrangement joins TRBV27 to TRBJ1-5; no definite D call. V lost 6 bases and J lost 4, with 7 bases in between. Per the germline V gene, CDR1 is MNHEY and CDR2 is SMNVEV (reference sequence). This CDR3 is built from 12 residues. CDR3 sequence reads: CASSKRNQPQHF. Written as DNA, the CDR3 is TGTGCCAGCAGCAAGCGGAATCAGCCCCAGCATTTT.

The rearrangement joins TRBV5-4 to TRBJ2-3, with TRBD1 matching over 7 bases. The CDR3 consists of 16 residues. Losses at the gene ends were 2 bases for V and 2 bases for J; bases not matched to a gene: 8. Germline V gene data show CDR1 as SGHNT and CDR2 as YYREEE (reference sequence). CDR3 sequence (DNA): TGTGCCAGCAGCTTTGAGACAGGGTTATTCACAGATACGCAGTATTTT. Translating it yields CASSFETGLFTDTQYF.

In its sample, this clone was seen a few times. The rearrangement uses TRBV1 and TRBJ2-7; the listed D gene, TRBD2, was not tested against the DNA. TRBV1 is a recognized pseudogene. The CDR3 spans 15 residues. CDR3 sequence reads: CTSSRGGGVTSRQYF. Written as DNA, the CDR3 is TGCACCAGCAGCCGAGGAGGAGGGGTCACGAGCAGGCAGTACTTC.

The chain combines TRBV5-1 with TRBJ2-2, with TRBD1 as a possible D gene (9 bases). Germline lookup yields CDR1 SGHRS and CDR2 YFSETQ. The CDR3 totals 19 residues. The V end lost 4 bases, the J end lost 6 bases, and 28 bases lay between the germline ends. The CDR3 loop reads CASSLRSGTSRTGAGELFF. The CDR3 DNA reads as TGCGCCAGCAGCCTCCGATCCGGGACTAGTAGGACAGGGGCCGGGGAGCTGTTTTTT.

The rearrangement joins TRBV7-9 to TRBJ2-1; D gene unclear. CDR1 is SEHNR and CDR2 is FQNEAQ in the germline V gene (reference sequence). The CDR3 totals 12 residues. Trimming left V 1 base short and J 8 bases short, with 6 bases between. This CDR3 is CASSLVGHEQFF. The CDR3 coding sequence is TGTGCCAGCAGCTTAGTTGGCCATGAGCAGTTCTTC.

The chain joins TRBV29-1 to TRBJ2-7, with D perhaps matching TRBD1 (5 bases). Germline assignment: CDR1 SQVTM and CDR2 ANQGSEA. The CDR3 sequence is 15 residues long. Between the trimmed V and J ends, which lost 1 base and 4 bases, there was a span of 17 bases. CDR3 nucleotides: TGCAGCGTTGAAGGTGTAGGGGCAGGGTTTTACGAGCAGTACTTC. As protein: CSVEGVGAGFYEQYF.

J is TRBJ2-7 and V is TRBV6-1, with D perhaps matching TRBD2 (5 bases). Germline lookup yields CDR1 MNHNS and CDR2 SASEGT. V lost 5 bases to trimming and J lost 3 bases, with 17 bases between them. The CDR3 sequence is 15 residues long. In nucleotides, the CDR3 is TGTGCCAGCAGTAGTAGAACTTCGGGGAACTACGAGCAGTACTTC. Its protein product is CASSSRTSGNYEQYF.

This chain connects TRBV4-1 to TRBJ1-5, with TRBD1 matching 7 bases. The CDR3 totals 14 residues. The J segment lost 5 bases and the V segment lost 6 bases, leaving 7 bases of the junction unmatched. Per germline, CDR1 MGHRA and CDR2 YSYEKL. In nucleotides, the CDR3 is TGCGCCAGCAGTCAAAGACAGGGAGATCAGCCCCAGCATTTT. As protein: CASSQRQGDQPQHF.

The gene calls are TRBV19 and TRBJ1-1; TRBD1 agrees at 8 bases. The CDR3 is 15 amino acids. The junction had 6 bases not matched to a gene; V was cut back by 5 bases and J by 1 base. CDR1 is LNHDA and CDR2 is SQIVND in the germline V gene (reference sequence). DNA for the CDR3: TGTGCCAGTAGTGCCGGACAGGGCGGGAACACTGAAGCTTTCTTT. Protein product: CASSAGQGGNTEAFF.

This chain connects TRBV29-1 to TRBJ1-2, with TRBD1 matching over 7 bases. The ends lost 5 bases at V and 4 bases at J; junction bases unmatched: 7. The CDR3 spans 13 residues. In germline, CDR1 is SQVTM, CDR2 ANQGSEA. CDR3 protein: CSVRTGVRYGYTF. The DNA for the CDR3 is TGCAGCGTTAGGACAGGAGTACGCTATGGCTACACCTTC. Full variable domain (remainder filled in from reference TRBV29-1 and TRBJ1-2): SAVISQKPSRDICQRGTSLTIQCQVDSQVTMMFWYRQQPGQSLTLIATANQGSEATYESGFVIDKFPISRPNLTFSTLTVSNMSPEDSSIYLCSVRTGVRYGYTFGSGTRLTVV.

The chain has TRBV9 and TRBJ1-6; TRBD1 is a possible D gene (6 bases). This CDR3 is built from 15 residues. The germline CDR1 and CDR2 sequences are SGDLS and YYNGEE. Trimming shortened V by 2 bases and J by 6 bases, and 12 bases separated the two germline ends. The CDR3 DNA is TGTGCCAGCAGCGTCGGGGGGGCGTCTAATTCACCCCTCCACTTT. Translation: CASSVGGASNSPLHF.

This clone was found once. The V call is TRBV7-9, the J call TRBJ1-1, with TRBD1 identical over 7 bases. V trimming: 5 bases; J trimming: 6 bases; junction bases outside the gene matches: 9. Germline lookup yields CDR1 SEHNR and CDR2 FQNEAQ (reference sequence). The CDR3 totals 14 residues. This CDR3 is CASSLDRVVPEAFF. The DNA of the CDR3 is TGTGCCAGCAGCCTCGACAGGGTTGTCCCTGAAGCTTTCTTT. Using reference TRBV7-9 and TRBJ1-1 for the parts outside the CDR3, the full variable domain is DTGVSQNPRHKITKRGQNVTFRCDPISEHNRLYWYRQTLGQGPEFLTYFQNEAQLEKSRLLSDRFSAERPKGSFSTLEIQRTEQGDSAMYLCASSLDRVVPEAFFGQGTRLTVV.

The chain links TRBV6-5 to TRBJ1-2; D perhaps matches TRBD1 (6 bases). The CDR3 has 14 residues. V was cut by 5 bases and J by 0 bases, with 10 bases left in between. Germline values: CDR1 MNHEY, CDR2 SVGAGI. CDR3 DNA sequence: TGTGCCAGCAGTAGCAGGGGTCCTAACTATGGCTACACCTTC. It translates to CASSSRGPNYGYTF.

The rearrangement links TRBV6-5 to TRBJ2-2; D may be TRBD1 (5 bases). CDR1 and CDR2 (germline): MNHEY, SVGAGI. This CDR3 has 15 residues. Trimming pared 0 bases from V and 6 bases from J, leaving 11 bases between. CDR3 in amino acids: CASSYSSRAAGELFF. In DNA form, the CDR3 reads TGTGCCAGCAGTTACTCTTCCAGGGCTGCCGGGGAGCTGTTTTTT.

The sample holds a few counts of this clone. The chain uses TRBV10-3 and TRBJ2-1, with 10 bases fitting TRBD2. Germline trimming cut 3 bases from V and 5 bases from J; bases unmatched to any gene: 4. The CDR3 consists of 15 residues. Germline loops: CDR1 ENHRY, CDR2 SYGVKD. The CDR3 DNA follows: TGTGCCATCAGTGATACTAGCGGGAATGACAATGAGCAGTTCTTC. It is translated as CAISDTSGNDNEQFF.

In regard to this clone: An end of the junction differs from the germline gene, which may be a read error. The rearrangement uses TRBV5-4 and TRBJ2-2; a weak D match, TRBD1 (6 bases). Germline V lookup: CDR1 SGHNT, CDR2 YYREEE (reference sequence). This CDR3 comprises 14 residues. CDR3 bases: TGTGCCAGCACCTTGTTACAGGGAACCGGGGAGCTGTTTTTT. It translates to CASTLLQGTGELFF. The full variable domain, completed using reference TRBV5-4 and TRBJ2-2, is ETGVTQSPTHLIKTRGQQVTLRCSSQSGHNTVSWYQQALGQGPQFIFQYYREEENGRGNFPPRFSGLQFPNYSSELNVNALELDDSALYLCASTLLQGTGELFFGEGSRLTVL.

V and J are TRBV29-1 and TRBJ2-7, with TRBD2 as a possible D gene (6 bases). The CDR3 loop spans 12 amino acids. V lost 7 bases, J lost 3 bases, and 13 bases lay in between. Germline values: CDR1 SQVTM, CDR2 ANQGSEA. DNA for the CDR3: TGCAGCGGGCAGGGAGGAAACTACGAGCAGTACTTC. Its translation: CSGQGGNYEQYF.

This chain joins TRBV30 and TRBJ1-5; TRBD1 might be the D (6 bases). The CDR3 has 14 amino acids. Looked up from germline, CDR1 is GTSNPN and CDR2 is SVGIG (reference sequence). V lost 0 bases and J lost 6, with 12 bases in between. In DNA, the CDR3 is TGTGCCTGGAGTGTACAGGGAGGGCGTCAGCCCCAGCATTTT. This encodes CAWSVQGGRQPQHF.

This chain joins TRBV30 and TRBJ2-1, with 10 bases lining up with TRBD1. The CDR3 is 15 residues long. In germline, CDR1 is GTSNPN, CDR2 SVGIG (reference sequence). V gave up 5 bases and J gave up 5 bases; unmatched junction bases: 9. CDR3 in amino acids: CAWGWRQGADNEQFF. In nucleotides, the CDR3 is TGTGCCTGGGGGTGGCGACAGGGGGCCGACAATGAGCAGTTCTTC.

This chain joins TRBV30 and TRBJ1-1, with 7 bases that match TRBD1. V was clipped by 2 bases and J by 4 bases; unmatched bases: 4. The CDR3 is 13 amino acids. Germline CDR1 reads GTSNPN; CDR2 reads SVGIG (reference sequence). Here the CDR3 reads CAWSLTGSTEAFF. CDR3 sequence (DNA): TGTGCCTGGAGTCTGACAGGGTCCACTGAAGCTTTCTTT. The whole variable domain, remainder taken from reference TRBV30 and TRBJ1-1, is SQTIHQWPATLVQPVGSPLSLECTVEGTSNPNLYWYRQAAGRGLQLLFYSVGIGQISSEVPQNLSASRPQDRQFILSSKKLLLSDSGFYLCAWSLTGSTEAFFGQGTRLTVV.

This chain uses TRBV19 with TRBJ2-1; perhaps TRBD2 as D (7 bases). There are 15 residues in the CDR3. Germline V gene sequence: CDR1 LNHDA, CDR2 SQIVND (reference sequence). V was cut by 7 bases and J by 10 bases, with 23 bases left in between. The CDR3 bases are TGTGCCAGTACCTTTGACTCCGGGGGGCGAGGGGAGCAGTTCTTC. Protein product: CASTFDSGGRGEQFF.

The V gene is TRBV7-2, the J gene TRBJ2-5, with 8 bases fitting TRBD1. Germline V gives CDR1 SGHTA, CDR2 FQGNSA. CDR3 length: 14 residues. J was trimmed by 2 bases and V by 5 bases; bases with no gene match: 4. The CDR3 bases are TGTGCCAGCAGCCCCTGGACAGGGCAAGAGACCCAGTACTTC. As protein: CASSPWTGQETQYF.

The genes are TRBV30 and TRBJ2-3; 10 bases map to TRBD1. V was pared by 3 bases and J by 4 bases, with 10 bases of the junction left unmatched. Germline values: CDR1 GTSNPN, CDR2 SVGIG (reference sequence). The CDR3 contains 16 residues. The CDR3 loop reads CAWRGTGVEWADTQYF. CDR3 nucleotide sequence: TGTGCCTGGAGAGGGACAGGGGTCGAGTGGGCAGATACGCAGTATTTT.

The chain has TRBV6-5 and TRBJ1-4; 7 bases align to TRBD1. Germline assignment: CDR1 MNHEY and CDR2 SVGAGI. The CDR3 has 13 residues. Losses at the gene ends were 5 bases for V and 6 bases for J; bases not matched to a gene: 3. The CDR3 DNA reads TGTGCCAGCAGTAAAGGGACAGATGAAAAACTGTTTTTT. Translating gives CASSKGTDEKLFF.